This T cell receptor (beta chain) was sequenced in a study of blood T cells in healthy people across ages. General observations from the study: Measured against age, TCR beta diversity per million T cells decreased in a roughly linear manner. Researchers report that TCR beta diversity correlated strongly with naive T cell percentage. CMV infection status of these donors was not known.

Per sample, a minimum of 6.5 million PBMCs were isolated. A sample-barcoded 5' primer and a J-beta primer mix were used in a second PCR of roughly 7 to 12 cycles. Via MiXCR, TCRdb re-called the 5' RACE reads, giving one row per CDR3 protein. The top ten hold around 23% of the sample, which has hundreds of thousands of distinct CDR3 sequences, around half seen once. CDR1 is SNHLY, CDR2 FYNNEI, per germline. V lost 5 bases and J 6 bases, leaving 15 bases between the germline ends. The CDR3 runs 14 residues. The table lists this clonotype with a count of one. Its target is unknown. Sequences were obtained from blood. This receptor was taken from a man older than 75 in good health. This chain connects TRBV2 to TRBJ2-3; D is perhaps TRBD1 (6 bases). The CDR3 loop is CASSQNRVTDTQYF. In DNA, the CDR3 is TGTGCCAGCAGTCAAAACAGGGTGACGGATACGCAGTATTTT.